This TCR beta chain came from a study of cytomegalovirus exposure and HLA in healthy donors. Turning to the study itself: Early on, a data release was issued that held roughly 80 million unique TCRs from HLA-typed donors. Points from the study as a whole: In vitro data verified a few CMV-associated chains as specific for CMV antigens. More than 15,000 TCR beta sequences were associated with HLA alleles at 0.05 false discovery rate in a later analysis.

The primer mix had 60 Vbeta and 13 Jbeta primers. The protocol was immunoSEQ multiplex PCR, while the TCRdb copy is restricted to in-frame clones and leaves out a portion. Altogether around 65,000 clones are present, around 80% being singletons, with the ten largest covering roughly 4.7%. A note on this clone: What it binds is unknown.

V was shortened by 1 base and J by 1 base, with 12 bases between the two germline ends. This CDR3 comprises 15 residues. The germline CDR1 and CDR2 sequences are GTSNPN and SVGIG (reference sequence). The rearrangement links TRBV30 to TRBJ2-3, with D tentatively TRBD2 (6 bases). The receptor comes from a woman aged 25 to 39 in good health and CMV-seronegative. Sequencing used PBMCs. CDR3 DNA: TGTGCCTGGAGTGGGGGGGAAGGGGGCACAGATACGCAGTATTTT. Protein sequence: CAWSGGEGGTDTQYF. Together with reference TRBV30 and TRBJ2-3, the CDR3 gives the full variable domain: SQTIHQWPATLVQPVGSPLSLECTVEGTSNPNLYWYRQAAGRGLQLLFYSVGIGQISSEVPQNLSASRPQDRQFILSSKKLLLSDSGFYLCAWSGGEGGTDTQYFGPGTRLTVL.